The 19 T cell receptor beta chains listed next were all sequenced from one sample in a study of T cell repertoires in cytomegalovirus infection. TCRdb re-derived calls from the reads in MiXCR, one entry per CDR3 protein. The sample shows 450,000 to 550,000 distinct CDR3 sequences, 16% of them seen only once. The sample consisted of CD8+ T cells from PBMCs. All receptors derive from a human donor in good health (CMV status not recorded). Some clones in this sample may be carry-over from other donors' samples.

About this clonotype: Sequence at one end of the junction differs from germline and may be a read error. The rearrangement uses TRBV12-3 or TRBV12-4 and TRBJ2-7, with a possible D match to TRBD2 (5 bases). The CDR3 has 13 residues. The CDR3 sequence is CASSLGRRILGDF. In DNA form, the CDR3 reads TGTGCCAGCAGTTTAGGTAGGCGTATCCTCGGGGACTTC.

Ten or more counts support this clonotype. The J gene is TRBJ1-2, the V gene TRBV11-3, with D maybe TRBD1 (5 bases). The V gene lost 5 bases and the J gene lost 0 bases, with 19 bases spanning the gap. The CDR3 loop spans 17 amino acids. Per germline, CDR1 SGHNT and CDR2 YENEEA. CDR3: CASSQRQGQASNYGYTF. The CDR3 nucleotides read TGTGCCAGCAGCCAACGACAAGGACAAGCTTCTAACTATGGCTACACCTTC.

This clonotype was counted only a few times. V is TRBV2 and J is TRBJ2-7; maybe TRBD1 (6 bases). This CDR3 spans 13 amino acids. V lost 5 bases and J 3 bases, leaving 11 bases between the germline ends. Germline V gene lookup returns CDR1 SNHLY and CDR2 FYNNEI. The DNA for the CDR3 is TGTGCCAGCAGTAAGGACAGCTACTACGAGCAGTACTTC. It yields the protein CASSKDSYYEQYF.

In its sample, this clonotype was seen many times. The J gene is TRBJ2-1, the V gene TRBV19; maybe TRBD2 (6 bases). The CDR3 loop spans 14 amino acids. Germline values: CDR1 LNHDA, CDR2 SQIVND (reference sequence). The V end was cut by 5 bases, the J end by 6 bases, with 14 bases between. CDR3: CASSLRGIFNEQFF. The CDR3 region has the DNA TGTGCCAGTAGTCTTCGGGGGATTTTCAATGAGCAGTTCTTC.

This clonotype was found a few times. This chain connects TRBV20-1 to TRBJ2-7, with D tentatively TRBD2 (6 bases). With 4 bases removed from V and 3 bases from J, the gap between germline ends came to 19 bases. The CDR3 is 15 amino acids. Germline V gives CDR1 DFQATT, CDR2 SNEGSKA (reference sequence). The CDR3 DNA reads TGCAGTGCTAAGGACTATCTCCCCGCTTTCTACGAGCAGTACTTC. Its translation is CSAKDYLPAFYEQYF.

The chain couples TRBV7-9 to TRBJ1-4; TRBD1 aligns across 9 bases. The J segment lost 5 bases and the V segment lost 6 bases, leaving 4 bases of the junction unmatched. The germline V gene has CDR1 SEHNR and CDR2 FQNEAQ (reference sequence). CDR3 length equals 14 residues. The CDR3 sequence: CASRQTGGNEKLFF. The CDR3 region has the DNA TGTGCCAGCAGACAAACAGGGGGCAATGAAAAACTGTTTTTT.

This clonotype was seen a few times. The chain combines TRBV19 with TRBJ2-5, with TRBD1 matching 8 bases. Looked up from germline, CDR1 is LNHDA and CDR2 is SQIVND (reference sequence). V was clipped by 4 bases and J by 4 bases; unmatched bases: 5. The length of the CDR3 is 14 residues. CDR3 coding DNA: TGTGCCAGTAGTAACCAGGGGGCGGGAGAGACCCAGTACTTC. Translating gives CASSNQGAGETQYF. The variable domain in full, with the rest retrieved from reference TRBV19 and TRBJ2-5, is DGGITQSPKYLFRKEGQNVTLSCEQNLNHDAMYWYRQDPGQGLRLIYYSQIVNDFQKGDIAEGYSVSREKKESFPLTVTSAQKNPTAFYLCASSNQGAGETQYFGPGTRLLVL.

In its sample, this clonotype was seen many times. The chain employs TRBV27 and TRBJ2-5, with TRBD2 matching over 7 bases. The germline CDR1 and CDR2 sequences are MNHEY and SMNVEV (reference sequence). This CDR3 spans 13 amino acids. V was clipped by 6 bases and J by 1 base; unmatched bases: 2. The CDR3 coding sequence is TGTGCCAGCAGCCGGACTAGCCAAGAGACCCAGTACTTC. Translated: CASSRTSQETQYF.

This clonotype was counted ten times or more. The chain joins TRBV12-3 or TRBV12-4 to TRBJ1-1; TRBD1 aligns across 7 bases. Germline trimming cut 6 bases from V and 0 bases from J; bases unmatched to any gene: 4. The length of the CDR3 is 14 residues. CDR3 in DNA: TGTGCCAGCAGACCTGGGACAGTGAACACTGAAGCTTTCTTT. This encodes CASRPGTVNTEAFF.

This clonotype was observed many times. This chain links TRBV7-9 with TRBJ2-3; D is ambiguous. This CDR3 is 14 amino acids long. Trimming left V 6 bases short and J 4 bases short, with 14 bases between. Per germline, CDR1 SEHNR and CDR2 FQNEAQ (reference sequence). CDR3 region: CASRPTLDPDTQYF. The DNA of the CDR3 is TGTGCCAGCAGACCAACCTTGGACCCAGATACGCAGTATTTT. Complete variable domain (other parts from reference TRBV7-9 and TRBJ2-3): DTGVSQNPRHKITKRGQNVTFRCDPISEHNRLYWYRQTLGQGPEFLTYFQNEAQLEKSRLLSDRFSAERPKGSFSTLEIQRTEQGDSAMYLCASRPTLDPDTQYFGPGTRLTVL.

This clonotype was counted a few times. V usage is TRBV5-6 and J usage is TRBJ2-1; D is possibly TRBD2 (5 bases). The CDR3 runs to 14 residues. Per the germline V gene, CDR1 is SGHDT and CDR2 is YYEEEE. The V and J ends lost 3 bases and 4 bases respectively, with 11 bases between them. The CDR3 spells CASSSGLPYNEQFF. The CDR3 DNA reads TGTGCCAGCAGCTCCGGACTTCCTTACAATGAGCAGTTCTTC.

V and J are TRBV2 and TRBJ2-7, with D possibly TRBD1 on 6 matching bases. The germline V gene has CDR1 SNHLY and CDR2 FYNNEI. V was trimmed by 7 bases and J by 2 bases, leaving 9 bases between them. The CDR3 runs 12 residues. This CDR3 reads CASTDRTYEQYF. The DNA for the CDR3 is TGTGCCAGCACGGACAGAACCTACGAGCAGTACTTC.

The J gene is TRBJ1-3, the V gene TRBV15, with no clear D. The CDR3 is made up of 15 amino acids. Germline CDR1 reads LNHNV; CDR2 reads YYDKDF (reference sequence). Trimming removed 0 bases from V and 0 bases from J, with 6 bases in between. The CDR3 bases are TGTGCCACCAGCAGAGACAGGAACTCTGGAAACACCATATATTTT. As protein: CATSRDRNSGNTIYF. Variable domain in full (rest from reference TRBV15 and TRBJ1-3): DAMVIQNPRYQVTQFGKPVTLSCSQTLNHNVMYWYQQKSSQAPKLLFHYYDKDFNNEADTPDNFQSRRPNTSFCFLDIRSPGLGDTAMYLCATSRDRNSGNTIYFGEGSWLTVV.

This clonotype was seen ten or more times. The V call is TRBV23-1, the J call TRBJ2-7, with TRBD2 identical over 7 bases. TRBV23-1 is recorded as an ORF, its role being uncertain. The V segment lost 9 bases and the J segment 5 bases; nucleotides outside the gene matches: 13. This CDR3 region has 14 residues. CDR3 bases: TGCGCCAGTCAGGAGGGAGGGCCTTTCGACGAGCAGTACTTC. This encodes CASQEGGPFDEQYF.

This clonotype appeared a few times. The V gene is TRBV15, the J gene TRBJ2-1; 9 bases are shared with TRBD2. With 4 bases clipped from V and 7 bases from J, the junction kept 8 bases outside the gene matches. The germline CDR1 and CDR2 sequences are LNHNV and YYDKDF (reference sequence). The CDR3 length is 15 residues. The CDR3 DNA reads as TGTGCCACCAGCACCGGGACTAGCAGTCGGAATGAGCAGTTCTTC. Amino acid sequence: CATSTGTSSRNEQFF. Using reference TRBV15 and TRBJ2-1 for the parts outside the CDR3, the full variable domain is DAMVIQNPRYQVTQFGKPVTLSCSQTLNHNVMYWYQQKSSQAPKLLFHYYDKDFNNEADTPDNFQSRRPNTSFCFLDIRSPGLGDTAMYLCATSTGTSSRNEQFFGPGTRLTVL.

The V gene is TRBV15, the J gene TRBJ2-2, with 10 bases aligning to TRBD2. V gave up 5 bases and J gave up 9 bases; unmatched junction bases: 9. The CDR3 covers 15 residues. Germline loops: CDR1 LNHNV, CDR2 YYDKDF (reference sequence). CDR3 DNA sequence: TGTGCCACCAGCCTCCTAGCTAGCGGGAGCAGGGAGCTGTTTTTT. Its protein product is CATSLLASGSRELFF.

This clonotype occurred a few times. This chain uses TRBV7-9 with TRBJ1-4, with 10 bases matching TRBD1. CDR3 length: 16 amino acids. V trimming: 1 base; J trimming: 11 bases; junction bases outside the gene matches: 10. The germline CDR1 and CDR2 sequences are SEHNR and FQNEAQ (reference sequence). Written as DNA, the CDR3 is TGTGCCAGCAGCTTAGATGGGTCGAGGACAGGGGGGAAACTGTTTTTT. This sequence encodes CASSLDGSRTGGKLFF.

As DNA, the CDR3 is TGTGCCTGGACCAGGAGCAACACTGAAGCTTTCTTT. Residues: CAWTRSNTEAFF. The gene calls are TRBV30 and TRBJ1-1; D not certain. Germline loops: CDR1 GTSNPN, CDR2 SVGIG (reference sequence). The CDR3 runs to 12 residues. The V gene lost 4 bases and the J gene lost 2 bases, with 8 bases spanning the gap.

This clonotype has at least ten counts. The gene calls are TRBV7-9 and TRBJ2-4, with D perhaps TRBD2 (7 bases). The CDR3 runs to 16 residues. Germline V lookup: CDR1 SEHNR, CDR2 FQNEAQ (reference sequence). With 5 bases removed from V and 2 bases from J, the gap between germline ends came to 16 bases. This chain's CDR3 is CASSPIGGDSKNIQYF. In DNA form, the CDR3 reads TGTGCCAGCAGCCCTATAGGGGGGGACTCCAAAAACATTCAGTACTTC.